The 21 T cell receptor beta chains in this list originate from one sample, sequenced in a study of technical replicates of blood from several donors. Sequencing used immunoSEQ multiplex PCR; TCRdb keeps in-frame clones, though not all of them. The sample has about 93,000 clones, 95% seen once. Source material: T cells isolated from PBMCs. These receptors all stem from a human donor in good health.

The CDR3 region has the DNA TGTGCCAGCAGCTTAGGAACTAGCGGTAATACGCAGTATTTT. Its translation is CASSLGTSGNTQYF. This chain links TRBV7-9 with TRBJ2-3; 8 nucleotides line up with TRBD2. The CDR3 contains 14 residues. Germline V lookup: CDR1 SEHNR, CDR2 FQNEAQ (reference sequence). Trimming removed 1 base from V and 7 bases from J; junction bases left unmatched: 4.

The chain recombines TRBV9 with TRBJ2-1; TRBD2 agrees at 15 bases. Germline loops: CDR1 SGDLS, CDR2 YYNGEE. V dropped 4 bases and J dropped 0; count of bases not matched to a gene: 11. This CDR3 has 20 amino acids. The CDR3 region is CASSTRWTSGGGSSYNEQFF. The CDR3 DNA reads as TGTGCCAGCAGCACGCGATGGACTAGCGGGGGGGGTAGCTCCTACAATGAGCAGTTCTTC.

The chain joins TRBV6-1 to TRBJ1-5; D unresolved. Germline values: CDR1 MNHNS, CDR2 SASEGT. The CDR3 has 15 residues. V was cut by 5 bases and J by 0 bases, with 11 bases left in between. The CDR3 coding sequence is TGTGCCAGCAGTAGCGGACGGTTTAGCAATCAGCCCCAGCATTTT. This translates into CASSSGRFSNQPQHF.

The sample holds one count of this clone. The chain links TRBV19 to TRBJ2-3; no firm D call. In germline, CDR1 is LNHDA, CDR2 SQIVND (reference sequence). The CDR3 has 14 amino acids. The V end was cut by 3 bases, the J end by 3 bases, with 10 bases between. The CDR3 spells CASSIERRTDTQYF. The CDR3 DNA sequence: TGTGCCAGTAGTATCGAGAGGCGAACAGATACGCAGTATTTT.

The V call is TRBV6-5, the J call TRBJ2-1, with 8 bases fitting TRBD2. Unmatched junction bases numbered 8, after V lost 10 bases and J lost 3 bases. The V gene's germline CDR1 is MNHEY and CDR2 SVGAGI. There are 14 residues in the CDR3. Here the CDR3 reads CATTRGGVYNEQFF. The DNA of the CDR3 is TGTGCCACTACCCGGGGGGGAGTCTACAATGAGCAGTTCTTC.

The gene calls are TRBV5-1 and TRBJ2-3; 12 bases map to TRBD2. CDR3 length: 17 residues. Germline V gene data show CDR1 as SGHRS and CDR2 as YFSETQ. V dropped 4 bases and J dropped 2; count of bases not matched to a gene: 8. The chain's CDR3 is CASSPVLAGGSTDTQYF. In DNA form, the CDR3 reads TGCGCCAGCAGCCCCGTACTAGCGGGAGGCTCCACAGATACGCAGTATTTT. The full variable domain, in which reference TRBV5-1 and TRBJ2-3 provide the parts outside the CDR3, is KAGVTQTPRYLIKTRGQQVTLSCSPISGHRSVSWYQQTPGQGLQFLFEYFSETQRNKGNFPGRFSGRQFSNSRSEMNVSTLELGDSALYLCASSPVLAGGSTDTQYFGPGTRLTVL.

The CDR3 bases are TGTGCCAGCAGCTTAGAGGGGCAGGGGTATGGCTACACCTTC. Its protein product is CASSLEGQGYGYTF. The rearrangement links TRBV7-9 to TRBJ1-2; weak D call: TRBD1 (6 bases). The CDR3 loop spans 14 amino acids. Germline values: CDR1 SEHNR, CDR2 FQNEAQ (reference sequence). Trimming left V 1 base short and J 5 bases short, with 11 bases between.

This chain uses TRBV9 with TRBJ2-3, with 8 bases aligning to TRBD2. Germline loops: CDR1 SGDLS, CDR2 YYNGEE. The CDR3 sequence is 16 residues long. After removal of 3 bases from V and 2 bases from J, the junction contained 8 bases not matched to a gene. The CDR3 DNA reads as TGTGCCAGCAGCGAGGGTAATAGCGGGAACACAGATACGCAGTATTTT. Translating it yields CASSEGNSGNTDTQYF. The whole variable domain, remainder taken from reference TRBV9 and TRBJ2-3, is DSGVTQTPKHLITATGQRVTLRCSPRSGDLSVYWYQQSLDQGLQFLIQYYNGEERAKGNILERFSAQQFPDLHSELNLSSLELGDSALYFCASSEGNSGNTDTQYFGPGTRLTVL.

The chain combines TRBV5-1 with TRBJ2-7, with TRBD2 identical over 11 bases. The CDR3 totals 15 residues. V trimming: 2 bases; J trimming: 3 bases; junction bases outside the gene matches: 4. Germline CDR1 and CDR2: SGHRS and YFSETQ. CDR3 bases: TGCGCCAGCAGCTTATCTAGCGGGAGGAGCTACGAGCAGTACTTC. This encodes CASSLSSGRSYEQYF.

The J gene is TRBJ2-4, the V gene TRBV5-1; D may be TRBD2 (6 bases). This CDR3 has 13 amino acids. Trimming pared 7 bases from V and 6 bases from J, leaving 14 bases between. CDR1 is SGHRS, CDR2 YFSETQ, per germline. CDR3 protein: CASRLGEANIQYF. DNA for the CDR3: TGCGCCAGCCGTTTGGGGGAGGCAAACATTCAGTACTTC.

The chain links TRBV27 to TRBJ1-3, with no clear D. Germline V gives CDR1 MNHEY, CDR2 SMNVEV (reference sequence). This CDR3 comprises 14 residues. V was shortened by 0 bases and J by 0 bases, with 3 bases between the two germline ends. This chain's CDR3 is CASSLSHSGNTIYF. Here the CDR3 DNA reads TGTGCCAGCAGTTTATCTCACTCTGGAAACACCATATATTTT.

The chain has TRBV5-1 and TRBJ1-5; D gene uncertain. The germline V gene encodes CDR1 SGHRS and CDR2 YFSETQ. CDR3 size: 16 residues. With 10 bases removed from V and 0 bases from J, the gap between germline ends came to 20 bases. This chain's CDR3 is CAPSLRRCHSNQPQHF. DNA for the CDR3: TGCGCCCCCTCTTTAAGGCGGTGCCATAGCAATCAGCCCCAGCATTTT.

The V call is TRBV28, the J call TRBJ1-1; D is unclear. V gave up 4 bases and J gave up 0 bases, with 6 bases separating them. The CDR3 consists of 13 residues. Germline assignment: CDR1 MDHEN and CDR2 SYDVKM. The CDR3 loop is CASSYGVNTEAFF. CDR3 sequence (DNA): TGTGCCAGCAGTTACGGGGTGAACACTGAAGCTTTCTTT. The whole variable domain, remainder taken from reference TRBV28 and TRBJ1-1, is DVKVTQSSRYLVKRTGEKVFLECVQDMDHENMFWYRQDPGLGLRLIYFSYDVKMKEKGDIPEGYSVSREKKERFSLILESASTNQTSMYLCASSYGVNTEAFFGQGTRLTVV.

The chain has TRBV21-1 and TRBJ1-1; TRBD1 is the table's D call and was not checked against the DNA. TRBV21-1 is reported as a pseudogene. The CDR3 is made up of 14 amino acids. The CDR3 is CASSKVKRQDEAFF. CDR3 nucleotides: TGTGCCAGCAGCAAAGTAAAACGACAGGATGAAGCTTTCTTT.

The chain is built from TRBV28 and TRBJ1-2, with 8 bases matching TRBD1. CDR1 and CDR2 (germline): MDHEN, SYDVKM. The V gene end was trimmed by 6 bases and the J gene end by 4 bases; junction bases not matched to a gene: 10. The length of the CDR3 is 15 residues. CDR3 in amino acids: CASSPRQGQIYGYTF. CDR3 DNA: TGTGCCAGCAGCCCGAGACAGGGGCAGATCTATGGCTACACCTTC.

This chain joins TRBV9 and TRBJ1-1, with D perhaps matching TRBD1 (6 bases). Trimming cost V 2 bases and J 3 bases, with 14 bases left between them. The CDR3 has 15 residues. Germline lookup yields CDR1 SGDLS and CDR2 YYNGEE. The CDR3 reads CASSVEAGDHTEAFF. The CDR3 coding sequence is TGTGCCAGCAGCGTCGAAGCAGGGGATCACACTGAAGCTTTCTTT.

V is TRBV6-5 and J is TRBJ1-3; 7 bases match TRBD1. The CDR3 is 14 residues long. V gave up 4 bases and J gave up 0 bases; unmatched junction bases: 0. Germline V gene data show CDR1 as MNHEY and CDR2 as SVGAGI. This CDR3 is CASSWDSSGNTIYF. Written as DNA, the CDR3 is TGTGCCAGCAGTTGGGACAGCTCTGGAAACACCATATATTTT.

V usage is TRBV11-1 and J usage is TRBJ1-1; D gene unclear. The CDR3 runs 11 residues. Germline values: CDR1 SGHAT, CDR2 FQDESV (reference sequence). The V end lost 5 bases, the J end lost 5 bases, and 6 bases lay between the germline ends. In DNA, the CDR3 is TGTGCCAGCAGCACCAGAACTGAAGCTTTCTTT. Protein sequence: CASSTRTEAFF.

The rearrangement links TRBV19 to TRBJ2-7; the D is unclear. V gave up 3 bases and J gave up 1 base, with 10 bases separating them. Per the germline V gene, CDR1 is LNHDA and CDR2 is SQIVND (reference sequence). The CDR3 runs to 14 residues. In nucleotides, the CDR3 is TGTGCCAGTAGTATGTTGGTAGAATCCTACGAGCAGTACTTC. This gives the protein CASSMLVESYEQYF.

This rearrangement joins TRBV11-3 to TRBJ2-1; 11 bases align to TRBD2. The CDR3 covers 16 residues. J lost 2 bases, V lost 5 bases, and 5 bases had no gene match. Germline lookup yields CDR1 SGHNT and CDR2 YENEEA. The CDR3, as DNA: TGTGCCAGCAGCCCTATTAGCGGGGGGGCCTACAATGAGCAGTTCTTC. Translating it yields CASSPISGGAYNEQFF.

The genes are TRBV10-2 and TRBJ1-3, with D possibly TRBD1 on 6 matching bases. Per the germline V gene, CDR1 is WSHSY and CDR2 is SAAADI. The CDR3 is made up of 13 amino acids. V lost 8 bases to trimming and J lost 2 bases, with 10 bases between them. In DNA form, the CDR3 reads TGCGCCAGCCGAACAGGGCCTGGAAACACCATATATTTT. Its protein is CASRTGPGNTIYF.